This is a list of T cell receptor beta chains from one sample in a study of molecular identifiers for immune sequencing clone quantification. From the PCR reads, TCRdb called clonotypes with MiXCR, one entry per CDR3 protein. The sample has approximately 100,000 distinct CDR3 sequences; around a third are singletons. Sequencing was done on a sample of naive CD8+ T cells from blood, with Jurkat cell RNA spiked in. The receptors here all came from a human donor in good health. Some libraries in this study had Jurkat cell RNA spiked in. Each CDR3 is given with its conserved first and last residue.

j_gene: TRBJ2-3
v_gene: TRBV11-2
CDR3aa: CASSLDRLIAGGRTDTQYF

j_gene: TRBJ2-3
v_gene: TRBV20-1
CDR3aa: CSASPLGASTDTQYF

j_gene: TRBJ2-7
v_gene: TRBV14
CDR3aa: CASSPRQGGFYEQYF

j_gene: TRBJ2-7
v_gene: TRBV19
CDR3aa: CASSIAGTTSYEQYF

j_gene: TRBJ2-1
v_gene: TRBV7-6
CDR3aa: CASSLEGGFFNEQFF

j_gene: TRBJ2-2
v_gene: TRBV20-1
CDR3aa: CSASIYLNTGELFF

j_gene: TRBJ1-6
v_gene: TRBV13
CDR3aa: CASSFGSYNSPLHF

j_gene: TRBJ2-7
v_gene: TRBV27
CDR3aa: CASRAGTGGYEQYF

j_gene: TRBJ2-5
v_gene: TRBV29-1
CDR3aa: CSVEVEPQYF

j_gene: TRBJ1-5
v_gene: TRBV16
CDR3aa: CASSQEWNQPQHF

j_gene: TRBJ2-7
v_gene: TRBV4-3
CDR3aa: CASSQENPTKGQAHEQYF

j_gene: TRBJ2-1
v_gene: TRBV7-2
CDR3aa: CASSLATRRAPAYNEQFF

j_gene: TRBJ2-5
v_gene: TRBV7-9
CDR3aa: CASSPSETQYF

j_gene: TRBJ2-2
v_gene: TRBV9
CDR3aa: CACRAGWGTGELFF

j_gene: TRBJ2-5
v_gene: TRBV9
CDR3aa: CASSVASSGSQETQYF

j_gene: TRBJ2-7
v_gene: TRBV28
CDR3aa: CASTLGQAYEQYF

j_gene: TRBJ2-7
v_gene: TRBV28
CDR3aa: CASSSPYGGSYEQYF

j_gene: TRBJ2-5
v_gene: TRBV7-9
CDR3aa: CASSLVPHNQETQYF

j_gene: TRBJ1-5
v_gene: TRBV28
CDR3aa: CASSLAARQPQHF

j_gene: TRBJ2-3
v_gene: TRBV4-1
CDR3aa: CASSQALSTDTQYF

j_gene: TRBJ2-3
v_gene: TRBV24-1
CDR3aa: CATSDSGGLDTQYF

j_gene: TRBJ1-5
v_gene: TRBV27
CDR3aa: CASSLSGYSNQPQHF

j_gene: TRBJ2-5
v_gene: TRBV28
CDR3aa: CASSLGAGETQYF

j_gene: TRBJ2-5
v_gene: TRBV9
CDR3aa: CASSVVPAGGQETQYF

j_gene: TRBJ2-1
v_gene: TRBV7-2
CDR3aa: CASSSLAGGPNEQFF

j_gene: TRBJ2-3
v_gene: TRBV7-9
CDR3aa: CASRHVAALGDTQYF

j_gene: TRBJ2-7
v_gene: TRBV7-8
CDR3aa: CASSLPRGIYSEQYF

j_gene: TRBJ2-1
v_gene: TRBV6-1
CDR3aa: CASSAWTGDNYGWNEQFF

j_gene: TRBJ2-5
v_gene: TRBV15
CDR3aa: CATSKTDGSQETQYF

j_gene: TRBJ2-2
v_gene: TRBV28
CDR3aa: CASKPFTGELFF